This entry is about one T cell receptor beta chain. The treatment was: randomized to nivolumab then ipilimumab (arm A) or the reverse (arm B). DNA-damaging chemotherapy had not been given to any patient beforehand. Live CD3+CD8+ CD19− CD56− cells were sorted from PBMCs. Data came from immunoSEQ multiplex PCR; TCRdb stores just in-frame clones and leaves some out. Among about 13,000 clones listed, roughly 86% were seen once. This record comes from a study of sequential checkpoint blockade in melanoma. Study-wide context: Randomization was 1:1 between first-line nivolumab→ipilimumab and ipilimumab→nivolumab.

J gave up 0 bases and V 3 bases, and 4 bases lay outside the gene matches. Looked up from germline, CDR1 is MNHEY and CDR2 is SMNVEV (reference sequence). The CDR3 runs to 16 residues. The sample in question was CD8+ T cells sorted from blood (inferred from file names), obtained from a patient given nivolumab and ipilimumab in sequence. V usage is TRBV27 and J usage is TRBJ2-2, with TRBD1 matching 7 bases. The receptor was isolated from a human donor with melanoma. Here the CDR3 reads CASSFFDRANTGELFF. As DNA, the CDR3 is TGTGCCAGCAGTTTTTTTGACAGGGCGAACACCGGGGAGCTGTTTTTT.